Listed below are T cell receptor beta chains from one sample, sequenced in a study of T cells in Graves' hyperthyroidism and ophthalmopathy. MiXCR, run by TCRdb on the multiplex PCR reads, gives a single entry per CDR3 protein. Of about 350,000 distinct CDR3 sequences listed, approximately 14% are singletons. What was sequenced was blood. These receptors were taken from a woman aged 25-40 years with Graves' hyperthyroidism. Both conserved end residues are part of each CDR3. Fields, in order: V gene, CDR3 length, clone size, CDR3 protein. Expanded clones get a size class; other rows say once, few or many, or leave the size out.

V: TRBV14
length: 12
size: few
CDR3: CASSQGGFAYTF

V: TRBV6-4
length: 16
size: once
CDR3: CASRASGPKNTGELFF

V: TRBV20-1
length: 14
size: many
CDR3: CSARDLWGTGELFF

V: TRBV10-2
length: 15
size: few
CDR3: CASRQLIAGGETQYF

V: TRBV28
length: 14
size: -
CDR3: CASSLTSMSVEAFF

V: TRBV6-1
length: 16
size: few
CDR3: CASSQGQTRLVNEQFF

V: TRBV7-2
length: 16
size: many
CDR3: CASSLFVGTGKNIQYF

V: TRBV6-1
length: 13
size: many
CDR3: CASSGTWMYGYTF

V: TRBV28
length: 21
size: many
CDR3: CASRDREKTFSAGAPTDTQYF

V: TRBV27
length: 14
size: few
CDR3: CASMSGTGLTEAFF

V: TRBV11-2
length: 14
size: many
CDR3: CASSLNREGTEAFF

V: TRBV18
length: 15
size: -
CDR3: CASSRDRVAADTQYF

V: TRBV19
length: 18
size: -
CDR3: CASSMRPGAGGPKREQFF

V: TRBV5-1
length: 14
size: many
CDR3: CASNPAGGNTEAFF

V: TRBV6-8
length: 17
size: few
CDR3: CASSSVTGVSGNQPQHF

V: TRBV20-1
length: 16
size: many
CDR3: CSARDRGQGWGQPQHF

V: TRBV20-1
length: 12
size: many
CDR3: CSARAGTYEQYF

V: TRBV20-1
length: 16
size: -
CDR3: CSATTRLAPSTDTQYF

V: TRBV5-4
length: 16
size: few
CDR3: CASSSPPSGRPNEQFF

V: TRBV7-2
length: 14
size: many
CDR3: CASSLIGLNYEQYF

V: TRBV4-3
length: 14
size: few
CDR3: CASGKVGAYNEQFF

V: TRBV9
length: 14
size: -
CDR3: CASSPPTGGHEQYF

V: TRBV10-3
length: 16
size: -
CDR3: CAISDAGGPPYNEQFF

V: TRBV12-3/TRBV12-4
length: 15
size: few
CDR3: CASRAPGRQRGGYTF

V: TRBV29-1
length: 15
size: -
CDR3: CSDRIPPFISYEQYF

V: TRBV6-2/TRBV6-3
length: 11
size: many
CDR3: CASSLREGYTF

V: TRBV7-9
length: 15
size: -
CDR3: CASSLGPTGTYEQYF

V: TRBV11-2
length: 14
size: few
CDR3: CASNSVSGANVLTF

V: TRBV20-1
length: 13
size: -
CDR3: CSARSSGDNEQFF

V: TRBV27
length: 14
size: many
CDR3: CASTQTWNNSPLHF

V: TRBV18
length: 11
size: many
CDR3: CASSTQETQYF

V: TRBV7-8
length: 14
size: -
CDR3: CASSPGRGEAVLTF

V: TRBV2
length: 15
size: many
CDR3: CASSPDSLSNQPQHF

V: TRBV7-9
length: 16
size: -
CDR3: CASSLVADFFSYEQYF

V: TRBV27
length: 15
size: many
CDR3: CASSLSFLSGDEQFF

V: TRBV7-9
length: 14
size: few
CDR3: CASSRDQGFGGYTF

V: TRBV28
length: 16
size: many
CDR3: CASSSGDRAWNQPQHF

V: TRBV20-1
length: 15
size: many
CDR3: CSAPPLLAGHNEQFF

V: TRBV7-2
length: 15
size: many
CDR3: CASSFGRTGHNEQFF

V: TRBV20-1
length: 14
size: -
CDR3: CSASDSYSNQPQHF

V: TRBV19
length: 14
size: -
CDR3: CAGSMGYSNQPQHF

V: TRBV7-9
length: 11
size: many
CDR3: CASRLGQEAFF

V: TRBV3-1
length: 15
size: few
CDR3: CASSQDHRAGAVRFF

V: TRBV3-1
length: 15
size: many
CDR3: CASSQELNSKETQYF

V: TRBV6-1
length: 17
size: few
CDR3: CASSGSIDRRSGNTIYF

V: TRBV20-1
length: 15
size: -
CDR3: CSATGLAGNTGELFF

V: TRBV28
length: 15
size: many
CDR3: CASSLWGKGTYEQYF

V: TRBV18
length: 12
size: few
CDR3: CASSPNRDRDFF

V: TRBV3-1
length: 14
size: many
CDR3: CASSQETDTDTQYF